Below are 12 T cell receptor beta chains sequenced from a single sample in a study of shared clonotypes between healthy human individuals. Profiling relied on immunoSEQ multiplex PCR, and the TCRdb table lists in-frame clones only, not all of them. The sample records millions of clones, 90% to 95% being singletons. The sample was naive CD4+ T cells sorted from blood. Subset denoted: CD45RA+ positively selected. All receptors derive from a man aged 18 to 35 in good health.

The rearrangement links TRBV9 to TRBJ1-2, with 7 bases fitting TRBD1. Germline V gene lookup returns CDR1 SGDLS and CDR2 YYNGEE. The CDR3 runs 14 residues. With 3 bases clipped from V and 4 bases from J, the junction kept 6 bases outside the gene matches. The CDR3 sequence: CASSETGSRYGYTF. CDR3 in DNA: TGTGCCAGCAGCGAGACAGGGAGCCGCTATGGCTACACCTTC.

The CDR3 DNA reads TGTGCCAGCAGTGCGATTGGACACACGAACACTGAAGCTTTCTTT. Its protein is CASSAIGHTNTEAFF. The chain joins TRBV2 to TRBJ1-1; the D gene is possibly TRBD1 (5 bases). Germline lookup yields CDR1 SNHLY and CDR2 FYNNEI. This CDR3 has 15 residues. Trimming shortened V by 4 bases and J by 1 base, and 13 bases separated the two germline ends.

The chain combines TRBV19 with TRBJ2-2, with TRBD2 matching 8 bases. The CDR3 covers 16 residues. Trimming at V came to 3 bases and at J to 4 bases, leaving 7 bases not matched to a gene. Germline CDR1 is LNHDA and CDR2 is SQIVND (reference sequence). CDR3 in DNA: TGTGCCAGTAGTATCGGGGGTAGCGGGATCACCGGGGAGCTGTTTTTT. Translated, it gives CASSIGGSGITGELFF.

CDR3 nucleotide sequence: TGTGCCACCAAAAGGGCGGGGGGGCCAGTAGAGACCCAGTACTTC. Encoded protein: CATKRAGGPVETQYF. The rearrangement uses TRBV6-5 and TRBJ2-5, with 9 nucleotides matching TRBD2. CDR1 is MNHEY and CDR2 is SVGAGI in the germline V gene. Trimming removed 10 bases from V and 4 bases from J; junction bases left unmatched: 13. The CDR3 spans 15 residues.

The chain uses TRBV19 and TRBJ2-4; unclear D gene. V shed 5 bases and J shed 8 bases, with 7 bases lying between them. Germline CDR1 is LNHDA and CDR2 is SQIVND (reference sequence). The CDR3 totals 11 residues. The CDR3 coding sequence is TGTGCCAGTAGTGAGCTGGACATTCAGTACTTC. Translating it yields CASSELDIQYF.

V and J are TRBV7-9 and TRBJ1-4; the D is unclear. This CDR3 comprises 15 residues. Trimming shortened V by 5 bases and J by 8 bases, and 18 bases separated the two germline ends. CDR1 SEHNR and CDR2 FQNEAQ come from the germline V gene (reference sequence). CDR3 sequence reads: CASSPGSVDQEKLFF. DNA of the CDR3: TGTGCCAGCAGCCCGGGGTCGGTCGACCAGGAAAAACTGTTTTTT. The whole variable domain, filled in from reference TRBV7-9 and TRBJ1-4, reads DTGVSQNPRHKITKRGQNVTFRCDPISEHNRLYWYRQTLGQGPEFLTYFQNEAQLEKSRLLSDRFSAERPKGSFSTLEIQRTEQGDSAMYLCASSPGSVDQEKLFFGSGTQLSVL.

The V gene is TRBV5-1, the J gene TRBJ2-2; TRBD2 agrees at 8 bases. The germline gives CDR1 SGHRS, CDR2 YFSETQ. There are 16 residues in the CDR3. The trim removed 0 bases at V and 7 bases at J, leaving 8 bases unmatched. CDR3 in amino acids: CASSLDPGRAVGELFF. CDR3 sequence (DNA): TGCGCCAGCAGCTTGGATCCCGGGAGGGCCGTCGGGGAGCTGTTTTTT.

The chain couples TRBV28 to TRBJ1-1, with TRBD1 as a possible D gene (5 bases). Germline V gene lookup returns CDR1 MDHEN and CDR2 SYDVKM. There are 15 residues in the CDR3. V lost 5 bases and J lost 1, with 14 bases in between. DNA of the CDR3: TGTGCCAGCAGTGCGGTCTTGGGACGGAACACTGAAGCTTTCTTT. This encodes CASSAVLGRNTEAFF.

This chain connects TRBV18 to TRBJ2-7, with D possibly matching TRBD1 (5 bases). V gave up 5 bases and J gave up 2 bases, with 16 bases separating them. Germline-derived CDR1 and CDR2 are KGHSH and LQKENI. CDR3 length: 15 residues. CDR3 in DNA: TGTGCCAGCTCAGCAGGGCGGTCCGACGCCTACGAGCAGTACTTC. Protein product: CASSAGRSDAYEQYF.

The chain carries TRBV27 and TRBJ1-2; TRBD1 agrees at 7 bases. V was clipped by 5 bases and J by 8 bases; unmatched bases: 11. Germline loops: CDR1 MNHEY, CDR2 SMNVEV (reference sequence). The CDR3 is made up of 14 amino acids. CDR3 sequence: CASSPGDRRMGYTF. Written as DNA, the CDR3 is TGTGCCAGCAGTCCCGGGGACAGAAGGATGGGCTACACCTTC.

Comment on this clone: Within the sample, other DNA sequences also encode this same CDR3. This chain uses TRBV6-5 with TRBJ2-3; D is perhaps TRBD1 (5 bases). The CDR3 contains 12 residues. The germline gives CDR1 MNHEY, CDR2 SVGAGI. V was cut by 8 bases and J by 3 bases, with 9 bases left in between. The CDR3 coding sequence is TGTGCCAGCTCAAGGGGAACAGATACGCAGTATTTT. Translated: CASSRGTDTQYF.

The chain joins TRBV18 to TRBJ2-5; D gene unclear. The CDR3 length is 13 residues. The germline V gene has CDR1 KGHSH and CDR2 LQKENI. Trimming took off 2 bases at V and 5 bases at J, with 9 bases between the two ends. Written as DNA, the CDR3 is TGTGCCAGCTCACCAGGGATTATTGAGACCCAGTACTTC. It yields the protein CASSPGIIETQYF.